The source of this T cell receptor beta chain is a study of T cell repertoires in cytomegalovirus infection. Study information: CMV epitopes in the study were HLA-C-restricted (recently identified) and HLA-B-restricted (well studied). Indicated by public TCR beta signatures were CMV infection and matching HLA type.

TCRdb redid the calling of the reads with MiXCR, one entry per CDR3 protein. The data contain 570,000 or so distinct CDR3 sequences, under 45% of them seen just once; the ten biggest clones take up over 45%. This clonotype was picked up a small number of times. Antigen: not known. Notes on the study in general: CMV carriers with the relevant HLA were identified by cumulative public TCR beta family frequency.

Here the sequenced sample was cultured PBMCs, taken from culture after CMV antigen stimulation. The TCR originated in a human donor in good health (CMV status not recorded). Some clones in this sample may be carry-over from other donors' samples.

Here the CDR3 DNA reads TGTGCCAGCAGCGAAACAGGGTTTGGCTACACCTTC. Amino acid sequence: CASSETGFGYTF. J is TRBJ1-2 and V is TRBV7-9; D possibly corresponds to TRBD1 (6 bases). This CDR3 region has 12 residues. The V gene's germline CDR1 is SEHNR and CDR2 FQNEAQ (reference sequence). The ends were cut back, 5 bases at V and 7 bases at J, with 11 bases in the middle.